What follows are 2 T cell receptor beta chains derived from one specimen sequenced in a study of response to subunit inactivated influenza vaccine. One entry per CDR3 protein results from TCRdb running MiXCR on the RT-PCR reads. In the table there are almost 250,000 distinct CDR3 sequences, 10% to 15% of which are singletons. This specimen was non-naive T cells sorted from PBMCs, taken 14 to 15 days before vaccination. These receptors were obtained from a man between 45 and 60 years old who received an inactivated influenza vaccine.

DNA for the CDR3: TGTGCCAGCAGTACGGACGCCGCCTACGAGCAGTACTTC. This codes for CASSTDAAYEQYF. The V call is TRBV12-3 or TRBV12-4, the J call TRBJ2-7, with D uncertain. This CDR3 spans 13 amino acids. Between the trimmed V and J ends, which lost 5 bases and 2 bases, there was a span of 10 bases.

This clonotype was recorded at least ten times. As DNA, the CDR3 is TGTGCCAGCACCGTCGGGAGGGCCTTCTACAATGAGCAGTTCTTC. Amino acids: CASTVGRAFYNEQFF. This chain links TRBV2 with TRBJ2-1; 8 bases fit TRBD2. Germline lookup yields CDR1 SNHLY and CDR2 FYNNEI. V lost 7 bases to trimming and J lost 3 bases; unmatched junction nucleotides: 8. The CDR3 is 15 residues long.